This entry lists 30 T cell receptor beta chains sequenced from one sample in a study of radiotherapy plus CTLA-4 blockade in lung cancer. TCRdb keeps only in-frame clones here, not all; method: immunoSEQ multiplex PCR. The sample includes 90,000 to 100,000 clones, 80% to 90% of them seen just once. The source material was peripheral blood, sampled from a patient treated with radiotherapy plus ipilimumab. The receptors stem from a human donor with non-small cell lung cancer that progressed on radiotherapy plus ipilimumab.

The V call is TRBV6-1, the J call TRBJ1-1; D uncertain. Germline CDR1 MNHNS, CDR2 SASEGT. The germline V and J ends were trimmed by 1 base and 5 bases, with 8 bases remaining between them. The CDR3 runs to 13 residues. The CDR3 reads CASSEVKGTEAFF. The CDR3 nucleotides are TGTGCCAGCAGTGAAGTTAAGGGTACTGAAGCTTTCTTT.

J is TRBJ2-1 and V is TRBV25-1; D is ambiguous. V was pared by 1 base and J by 9 bases, with 10 bases between. The CDR3 runs to 13 residues. Germline V gene data show CDR1 as MGHDK and CDR2 as SYGVNS. The CDR3 DNA reads as TGTGCCAGCAGTGAATTCTCGGGTCTTGAGCAGTTCTTC. As protein: CASSEFSGLEQFF.

The chain couples TRBV11-2 to TRBJ1-2; D is ambiguous. The CDR3 loop spans 16 amino acids. Germline V gene lookup returns CDR1 SGHAT and CDR2 FQNNGV. Trimming cost V 5 bases and J 2 bases, with 18 bases left between them. The CDR3 protein is CASSPGGGVMNYGYTF. For the CDR3, the DNA is TGTGCCAGCAGCCCCGGCGGTGGAGTAATGAACTATGGCTACACCTTC.

This clone was picked up a small number of times. The chain employs TRBV11-3 and TRBJ1-4; maybe TRBD1 (5 bases). This CDR3 contains 17 residues. Germline V gene lookup returns CDR1 SGHNT and CDR2 YENEEA. V was cut by 1 base and J by 0 bases, with 12 bases left in between. The CDR3 region is CASSLAVGRATNEKLFF. The CDR3 nucleotides are TGTGCCAGCAGCTTAGCCGTGGGGCGAGCAACTAATGAAAAACTGTTTTTT.

The rearrangement joins TRBV2 to TRBJ2-1; TRBD2 matches 14 bases. CDR1 is SNHLY, CDR2 FYNNEI, per germline. The CDR3 is 14 residues long. V lost 6 bases, J lost 9 bases, and 4 bases stayed unmatched. For the CDR3, the DNA is TGTGCCAGCAGGGGGACTAGCGGGAGATTTGAGCAGTTCTTC. Its translation: CASRGTSGRFEQFF.

The CDR3 nucleotides read TGTGCCAGCAGCTCGGTAGTCGGATACAATGAGCAGTTCTTC. Its protein is CASSSVVGYNEQFF. The J gene is TRBJ2-1, the V gene TRBV7-2; the D is unclear. The V end lost 4 bases, the J end lost 4 bases, and 11 bases lay between the germline ends. Germline lookup yields CDR1 SGHTA and CDR2 FQGNSA. This CDR3 contains 14 residues.

The V and J genes are TRBV5-6 and TRBJ2-2; TRBD2 agrees at 8 bases. This CDR3 comprises 18 residues. The V segment lost 2 bases and the J segment 3 bases; nucleotides outside the gene matches: 12. Germline assignment: CDR1 SGHDT and CDR2 YYEEEE. The DNA of the CDR3 is TGTGCCAGCAGCTTACGTCCCCGCCTAGCGGGTTACACCGGGGAGCTGTTTTTT. This encodes CASSLRPRLAGYTGELFF.

The chain employs TRBV5-6 and TRBJ1-1; D gene uncertain. Trimming took off 0 bases at V and 1 base at J, with 13 bases between the two ends. In germline, CDR1 is SGHDT, CDR2 YYEEEE. There are 16 residues in the CDR3. The CDR3 region is CASSLAGVPKNTEAFF. The CDR3 DNA reads TGTGCCAGCAGCTTGGCCGGGGTACCCAAGAACACTGAAGCTTTCTTT. The full variable domain, rest sourced from reference TRBV5-6 and TRBJ1-1, is DAGVTQSPTHLIKTRGQQVTLRCSPKSGHDTVSWYQQALGQGPQFIFQYYEEEERQRGNFPDRFSGHQFPNYSSELNVNALLLGDSALYLCASSLAGVPKNTEAFFGQGTRLTVV.

This clone was seen a handful of times. The chain has TRBV7-8 and TRBJ2-7; D unclear. This CDR3 region has 15 residues. In germline, CDR1 is SGHVS, CDR2 FQNEAQ. V lost 5 bases, J lost 5 bases, and 19 bases lay in between. The CDR3 DNA is TGTGCCAGCAGCCCGACTCGTTTAGGGCACAACGAGCAGTACTTC. Amino acids: CASSPTRLGHNEQYF.

The chain recombines TRBV6-6 with TRBJ2-3; no clear D. Trimming stripped 8 bases from V and 4 bases from J, with 7 bases between. The germline V gene has CDR1 MNHNY and CDR2 SVGAGI (reference sequence). The CDR3 is 11 residues long. The CDR3 bases are TGTGCCAGCTATTCGCCAGATACGCAGTATTTT. It encodes CASYSPDTQYF.

This clone has just one count. The chain links TRBV5-6 to TRBJ2-7, with D possibly being TRBD1 (6 bases). The V gene's germline CDR1 is SGHDT and CDR2 YYEEEE. Trimming cost V 7 bases and J 6 bases, with 17 bases left between them. The CDR3 loop spans 13 amino acids. The chain's CDR3 is CASSQGTFSEQYF. Here the CDR3 DNA reads TGTGCCAGCTCCCAGGGGACGTTTAGCGAGCAGTACTTC.

V and J are TRBV7-8 and TRBJ2-7; D not resolved. CDR1 SGHVS and CDR2 FQNEAQ come from the germline V gene. V was cut by 2 bases and J by 0 bases, with 11 bases left in between. The CDR3 sequence is 15 residues long. The CDR3 loop reads CASSLKASFSYEQYF. CDR3 DNA sequence: TGTGCCAGCAGCTTAAAAGCTTCGTTCTCCTACGAGCAGTACTTC.

J is TRBJ2-7 and V is TRBV5-1; 13 nucleotides agree with TRBD2. CDR3 length: 15 residues. Trimming removed 3 bases from V and 1 base from J; junction bases left unmatched: 1. The germline gives CDR1 SGHRS, CDR2 YFSETQ. The CDR3 loop is CASSWGLAGSYEQYF. CDR3 sequence (DNA): TGCGCCAGCAGCTGGGGACTAGCGGGATCCTACGAGCAGTACTTC.

The chain combines TRBV5-1 with TRBJ2-2, with 10 bases lining up with TRBD2. CDR3 length: 15 amino acids. V lost 1 base to trimming and J lost 4 bases; unmatched junction nucleotides: 1. Germline CDR1 reads SGHRS; CDR2 reads YFSETQ. As DNA, the CDR3 is TGCGCCAGCAGCTTGACTAGCGGGGTCACCGGGGAGCTGTTTTTT. This sequence encodes CASSLTSGVTGELFF. Based on the CDR3 plus reference TRBV5-1 and TRBJ2-2, the full variable domain is KAGVTQTPRYLIKTRGQQVTLSCSPISGHRSVSWYQQTPGQGLQFLFEYFSETQRNKGNFPGRFSGRQFSNSRSEMNVSTLELGDSALYLCASSLTSGVTGELFFGEGSRLTVL.

The table lists this clone with a count of one. The chain employs TRBV7-8 and TRBJ2-1; TRBD1 matches at 8 bases. The CDR3 runs to 16 residues. The ends lost 2 bases at V and 1 base at J; junction bases unmatched: 4. The germline CDR1 and CDR2 sequences are SGHVS and FQNEAQ. The chain's CDR3 is CASSLLGQGSYNEQFF. CDR3 in DNA: TGTGCCAGCAGCTTACTCGGACAGGGTTCCTACAATGAGCAGTTCTTC.

The CDR3 sequence is CASSFGVETGYTF. As DNA, the CDR3 is TGTGCCAGCAGCTTTGGGGTGGAGACCGGCTACACCTTC. The genes are TRBV11-2 and TRBJ1-2; D remains ambiguous. V was pared by 3 bases and J by 8 bases, with 13 bases between. CDR1 SGHAT and CDR2 FQNNGV come from the germline V gene. This CDR3 has 13 residues.

The genes are TRBV9 and TRBJ2-1; TRBD2 matches at 13 bases. Trimming cost V 0 bases and J 8 bases; bases outside gene matches: 11. The CDR3 totals 18 residues. Germline lookup yields CDR1 SGDLS and CDR2 YYNGEE. DNA for the CDR3: TGTGCCAGCAGCGTAGCTCCCGGTGGACTAGCGGGAGCGGATGAGCAGTTCTTC. Its protein product is CASSVAPGGLAGADEQFF. The whole variable domain, filled in from reference TRBV9 and TRBJ2-1, reads DSGVTQTPKHLITATGQRVTLRCSPRSGDLSVYWYQQSLDQGLQFLIQYYNGEERAKGNILERFSAQQFPDLHSELNLSSLELGDSALYFCASSVAPGGLAGADEQFFGPGTRLTVL.

The CDR3 DNA reads as TGTGCCAGCAGCAAAGCCCACAGGGATGGCTACACCTTC. Translation: CASSKAHRDGYTF. The chain links TRBV21-1 to TRBJ1-2; the table's D call of TRBD1 was not tested on the DNA. TRBV21-1 is assigned pseudogene status. The CDR3 runs 13 residues.

The gene calls are TRBV2 and TRBJ2-4, with D tentatively TRBD1 or TRBD2 (5 bases each). Trimming pared 2 bases from V and 8 bases from J, leaving 13 bases between. The germline V gene encodes CDR1 SNHLY and CDR2 FYNNEI. The CDR3 contains 14 residues. CDR3 residues: CASSESEGRDIQYF. The DNA for the CDR3 is TGTGCCAGCAGTGAATCAGAGGGGCGGGACATTCAGTACTTC.

The chain joins TRBV7-6 to TRBJ2-2; TRBD1 matches 7 bases. Trimming took 5 bases from V and 1 from J; bases not matched to a gene: 4. Germline V gene data show CDR1 as SGHVS and CDR2 as FNYEAQ. This CDR3 has 15 amino acids. This CDR3 is CASSGTVLNTGELFF. For the CDR3, the DNA is TGTGCCAGCAGCGGGACAGTTTTGAACACCGGGGAGCTGTTTTTT.

This chain connects TRBV6-6 to TRBJ2-7; weak D call: TRBD2 (7 bases). The CDR3 consists of 16 residues. The germline V gene has CDR1 MNHNY and CDR2 SVGAGI (reference sequence). Trimming took off 3 bases at V and 6 bases at J, with 21 bases between the two ends. The CDR3 loop reads CASSYGGAGAPAEQYF. The DNA for the CDR3 is TGTGCCAGCAGTTATGGGGGGGCCGGTGCCCCCGCCGAGCAGTACTTC.

The V call is TRBV4-2, the J call TRBJ2-1; no clear D. Germline CDR1 is LGHNA and CDR2 is YNFKEQ. CDR3 size: 14 residues. The V and J ends lost 0 bases and 9 bases respectively, with 12 bases between them. The CDR3 nucleotides are TGTGCCAGCAGCCAAGACCTTTTTTACGGTGAGCAGTTCTTC. This sequence encodes CASSQDLFYGEQFF.

The V call is TRBV29-1, the J call TRBJ2-7, with unresolved D. The V gene's germline CDR1 is SQVTM and CDR2 ANQGSEA. Between the trimmed V and J ends, which lost 3 bases and 6 bases, there was a span of 15 bases. The CDR3 is 13 amino acids. This CDR3 is CSVESAEKVEQYF. CDR3 coding DNA: TGCAGCGTTGAGTCGGCGGAAAAGGTCGAGCAGTACTTC.

This clone came up a few times. The genes are TRBV28 and TRBJ2-5, with a weak D call TRBD2 (6 bases). V was trimmed by 7 bases and J by 5 bases, leaving 26 bases between them. The CDR3 has 17 amino acids. Looked up from germline, CDR1 is MDHEN and CDR2 is SYDVKM. CDR3 in DNA: TGTGCCAGCATTGTTGGAGGGGCGGGTAATATGGGCGAGACCCAGTACTTC. The encoded protein is CASIVGGAGNMGETQYF.

The V and J genes are TRBV6-5 and TRBJ1-5, with a weak D call TRBD1 (5 bases). V was cut by 10 bases and J by 5 bases, with 15 bases left in between. Germline loops: CDR1 MNHEY, CDR2 SVGAGI. The CDR3 has 13 residues. Here the CDR3 reads CATRIRVDQPQHF. CDR3 DNA: TGTGCCACCCGTATCAGGGTGGATCAGCCCCAGCATTTT.

This chain joins TRBV7-3 and TRBJ2-3; 11 nucleotides match TRBD2. Germline V CDR1 and CDR2: SGHTA, FQGTGA. The CDR3 sequence is 16 residues long. The ends lost 5 bases at V and 0 bases at J; junction bases unmatched: 4. CDR3 region: CASSQWTSGSTDTQYF. CDR3 coding DNA: TGTGCCAGCAGCCAGTGGACTAGCGGGAGCACAGATACGCAGTATTTT.

The V and J genes are TRBV10-2 and TRBJ2-3; the D is unclear. The CDR3 extends over 13 amino acids. Germline-derived CDR1 and CDR2 are WSHSY and SAAADI. V lost 5 bases, J lost 8 bases, and 14 bases lay in between. The CDR3 region has the DNA TGCGCCAGCAGTATCTCTGGTGAAGGTACGCAGTATTTT. This translates into CASSISGEGTQYF.

This chain links TRBV18 with TRBJ2-1, with 7 nucleotides matching TRBD2. The trim removed 6 bases at V and 8 bases at J, leaving 13 bases unmatched. The CDR3 sequence is 15 residues long. Germline V gene data show CDR1 as KGHSH and CDR2 as LQKENI. Here the CDR3 reads CASSPPAGAYHEQFF. The DNA for the CDR3 is TGTGCCAGCTCTCCCCCTGCGGGAGCATATCATGAGCAGTTCTTC.

The rearrangement joins TRBV5-1 to TRBJ2-1, with 7 bases matching TRBD1. The length of the CDR3 is 15 residues. V shed 0 bases, J shed 3 bases, and the junction held 3 bases outside the gene matches. CDR1 and CDR2 from the germline V gene are SGHRS and YFSETQ. The CDR3 bases are TGCGCCAGCAGCTTGGAAGGGGGCAGCTACAATGAGCAGTTCTTC. Amino acid sequence: CASSLEGGSYNEQFF.

The rearrangement uses TRBV6-5 and TRBJ1-5; a weak D match, TRBD1 (6 bases). V lost 6 bases and J 0 bases, leaving 9 bases between the germline ends. The CDR3 totals 14 residues. Germline CDR1 is MNHEY and CDR2 is SVGAGI. CDR3 coding DNA: TGTGCCAGCAGCCGGACAGATAGCAATCAGCCCCAGCATTTT. It encodes CASSRTDSNQPQHF.